What follows are 3 T cell receptor beta chains derived from one specimen sequenced in a study of blood T cells in healthy people across ages. The authors ran a second PCR of 7 to 11 cycles using a sample-barcoded 5' primer and a J-beta primer mix. Using its own MiXCR run on the 5' RACE reads, TCRdb lists one record per CDR3 protein. The sample includes hundreds of thousands of distinct CDR3 sequences, around half of them seen just once. Source material: blood. The receptors were sampled from a woman in her sixties or seventies in good health.

This clonotype was counted at least ten times. This chain joins TRBV20-1 and TRBJ2-3; no firm D call. V was cut by 4 bases and J by 2 bases, with 4 bases left in between. The germline gives CDR1 DFQATT, CDR2 SNEGSKA (reference sequence). The CDR3 contains 11 residues. This chain's CDR3 is CSAIHTDTQYF. As DNA, the CDR3 is TGCAGTGCTATCCACACAGATACGCAGTATTTT.

This clonotype was detected only a few times. A much more abundant neighbour one base away suggests this may be a read error. The chain combines TRBV4-2 with TRBJ2-7; D possibly corresponds to TRBD2 (7 bases). V gave up 0 bases and J gave up 7 bases, with 19 bases separating them. This CDR3 spans 16 amino acids. Germline V lookup: CDR1 LGHNA, CDR2 YNFKEQ. CDR3 nucleotide sequence: TGTGCCAGCAGCCAAGAGGGGAGGGGGGGACGAAATGAGCAGTACTTC. This codes for CASSQEGRGGRNEQYF.

The rearrangement links TRBV28 to TRBJ2-3; D might be TRBD1 (5 bases). Trimming removed 8 bases from V and 5 bases from J, with 17 bases in between. CDR1 and CDR2 (germline): MDHEN, SYDVKM. The length of the CDR3 is 14 residues. For the CDR3, the DNA is TGTGCCAGCGGGCGTGGTGGGGCCCAAGATACGCAGTATTTT. Translating gives CASGRGGAQDTQYF.